The sequence of this TCR beta chain was determined in a study of identical twins. Study-wide findings and caveats: Zero-insertion analyses might be partly confounded by invariant T cells like MAIT and iNKT.

The CDR3 loop spans 13 amino acids. Germline V gene sequence: CDR1 MDHEN, CDR2 SYDVKM. V lost 1 base to trimming and J lost 1 base, with 4 bases between them. Each CDR3 protein gets one entry after TCRdb re-called the 5' RACE reads with MiXCR. This table has roughly 230,000 distinct CDR3 sequences, around 8.3% appearing once. This clonotype appeared a few times. Its specificity is not known. These sequences were also reported in another study, on yellow fever vaccine responses in identical twins. That source notes: Twins reportedly appeared to share part of their vaccine T cell response while keeping part individual.

Sequencing was carried out using CD8+ T cells sorted from blood. The chain employs TRBV28 and TRBJ2-5; no definite D call. The receptor was derived from a woman between 18 and 29 years old in good health. The CDR3 here is CASSLYLQETQYF. The CDR3 DNA reads as TGTGCCAGCAGTTTATATCTCCAAGAGACCCAGTACTTC.